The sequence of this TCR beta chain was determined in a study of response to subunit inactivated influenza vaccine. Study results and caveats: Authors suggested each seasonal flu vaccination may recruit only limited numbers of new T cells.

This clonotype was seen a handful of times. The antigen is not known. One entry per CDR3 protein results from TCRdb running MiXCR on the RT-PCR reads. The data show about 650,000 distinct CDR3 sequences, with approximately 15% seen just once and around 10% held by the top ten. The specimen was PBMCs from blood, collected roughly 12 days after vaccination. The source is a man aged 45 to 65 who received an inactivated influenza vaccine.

CDR3 sequence reads: CASSRGTSGSYEQYF. The CDR3, as DNA: TGTGCCAGCAGCCGTGGGACTAGCGGGAGTTACGAGCAGTACTTC. The J gene is TRBJ2-7, the V gene TRBV3-1; 14 nucleotides align to TRBD2. CDR1 is LGHDT and CDR2 is YNNKEL in the germline V gene (reference sequence). V shed 4 bases, J shed 4 bases, and the junction held 3 bases outside the gene matches. CDR3 length: 15 amino acids.